The next 2 T cell receptor beta chains were all read from a single sample in a study of cytomegalovirus exposure and HLA in healthy donors. In the PCR, 60 Vbeta and 13 Jbeta primers were used. Measured with immunoSEQ multiplex PCR; TCRdb has only the in-frame clones, and not every one. The sample yields some 190,000 clones, less than 90% seen once. Sequencing input: PBMCs. Every receptor here comes from a woman aged 30 to 39 in good health and CMV-seronegative.

This clone was recorded once. CDR3 protein: CASSPSDRGKLSTGELFF. The CDR3 DNA reads TGTGCCAGCAGCCCGTCAGACAGGGGGAAATTGAGCACCGGGGAGCTGTTTTTT. This rearrangement joins TRBV7-9 to TRBJ2-2; TRBD1 matches 9 bases. This CDR3 comprises 18 residues. J was trimmed by 4 bases and V by 5 bases; bases with no gene match: 14. Germline V gene data show CDR1 as SEHNR and CDR2 as FQNEAQ (reference sequence). Full variable domain (missing parts from reference TRBV7-9 and TRBJ2-2): DTGVSQNPRHKITKRGQNVTFRCDPISEHNRLYWYRQTLGQGPEFLTYFQNEAQLEKSRLLSDRFSAERPKGSFSTLEIQRTEQGDSAMYLCASSPSDRGKLSTGELFFGEGSRLTVL.

Turning to this clone: The same CDR3 arises from other DNA sequences in this sample as well. The chain links TRBV5-1 to TRBJ2-1, with 9 bases identical to TRBD2. The CDR3 contains 14 residues. Germline CDR1 reads SGHRS; CDR2 reads YFSETQ. V shed 0 bases and J 8 bases; nucleotides not matched to a gene: 3. CDR3: CASSLDAGGDEQFF. The CDR3 region has the DNA TGCGCCAGCAGCTTGGATGCGGGAGGGGATGAGCAGTTCTTC.